These 32 T cell receptor beta chains were sequenced from one sample in a study of OX40 agonist ivuxolimab in advanced cancers. Using immunoSEQ multiplex PCR, the repertoire was profiled, and TCRdb retains in-frame clones only, with some absent. This sample has approximately 70,000 clones, with roughly 85% found just once. Specimen: CD4+ or CD8+ T cells sorted from blood, collected in a trial of the OX40 agonist ivuxolimab. Source of these receptors: an adult with an advanced solid tumor such as melanoma, head and neck, liver or kidney cancer.

J is TRBJ2-5 and V is TRBV18; 10 bases match TRBD1. Germline values: CDR1 KGHSH, CDR2 LQKENI. The CDR3 is made up of 15 amino acids. The V segment lost 1 base and the J segment 2 bases; nucleotides outside the gene matches: 1. CDR3 in amino acids: CASSPRGQGQETQYF. The CDR3 DNA sequence: TGTGCCAGCTCACCACGGGGACAGGGGCAAGAGACCCAGTACTTC.

The genes are TRBV21-1 and TRBJ1-1. TRBV21-1 is annotated as a pseudogene. This CDR3 contains 16 residues. CDR3 nucleotide sequence: TGTGCCAGCAGCCTATGGACGGGGGGGATGAACACTGAAGCTTTCTTT. Encoded protein: CASSLWTGGMNTEAFF.

The chain is built from TRBV6-6 and TRBJ1-1; 10 bases line up with TRBD1. The CDR3 contains 14 residues. Trimming cost V 5 bases and J 8 bases; bases outside gene matches: 8. Per germline, CDR1 MNHNY and CDR2 SVGAGI (reference sequence). As DNA, the CDR3 is TGTGCCAGCAGTGAGACAGGGGGCGGGAGCGAAGCTTTCTTT. This sequence encodes CASSETGGGSEAFF.

DNA for the CDR3: TGTGCCAGCAGTTACTGGGGGGGAGGGCCGACCGGGGAGCTGTTTTTT. It codes for CASSYWGGGPTGELFF. The rearrangement uses TRBV6-5 and TRBJ2-2; 7 bases are shared with TRBD2. This CDR3 spans 16 amino acids. Trimming took 1 base from V and 5 from J; bases not matched to a gene: 7. Germline V CDR1 and CDR2: MNHEY, SVGAGI.

The J gene is TRBJ1-4, the V gene TRBV28; tentative D call: TRBD1 (6 bases). In germline, CDR1 is MDHEN, CDR2 SYDVKM. V was trimmed by 6 bases and J by 13 bases, leaving 21 bases between them. This CDR3 contains 14 residues. The CDR3 DNA follows: TGTGCCAGCAGCAGGACAGACCGAAAAACTGGACTGTTTTTT. Residues: CASSRTDRKTGLFF. The full variable domain, completed using reference TRBV28 and TRBJ1-4, is DVKVTQSSRYLVKRTGEKVFLECVQDMDHENMFWYRQDPGLGLRLIYFSYDVKMKEKGDIPEGYSVSREKKERFSLILESASTNQTSMYLCASSRTDRKTGLFFGSGTQLSVL.

This sequence joins TRBV5-8 and TRBJ1-1; D may be TRBD1 (5 bases). Trimming left V 3 bases short and J 7 bases short, with 22 bases between. The CDR3 is 16 amino acids. Germline CDR1 is SGHTS and CDR2 is YDEGEE. Written as DNA, the CDR3 is TGTGCCAGCAGCTATGATTGGGGGATAGGTAGTTTTGAAGCTTTCTTT. Translating it yields CASSYDWGIGSFEAFF.

The chain carries TRBV18 and TRBJ1-4, with 7 bases lining up with TRBD1. This CDR3 is 17 amino acids long. Losses at the gene ends were 2 bases for V and 5 bases for J; bases not matched to a gene: 11. CDR1 and CDR2 from the germline V gene are KGHSH and LQKENI. For the CDR3, the DNA is TGTGCCAGCTCACCATCACGGAGCGCAGGGGGAAATGAAAAACTGTTTTTT. Its protein is CASSPSRSAGGNEKLFF.

The V and J genes are TRBV2 and TRBJ2-1; 7 nucleotides agree with TRBD2. Germline loops: CDR1 SNHLY, CDR2 FYNNEI. The CDR3 covers 15 residues. Trimming took 6 bases from V and 4 from J; bases not matched to a gene: 9. CDR3: CASSAQGGIYNEQFF. The CDR3 DNA is TGTGCCAGCAGCGCTCAGGGAGGGATTTACAATGAGCAGTTCTTC.

The chain links TRBV5-4 to TRBJ2-1; TRBD1 aligns across 7 bases. The trim removed 3 bases at V and 6 bases at J, leaving 12 bases unmatched. The CDR3 is 16 amino acids. Germline CDR1 and CDR2: SGHNT and YYREEE (reference sequence). The chain's CDR3 is CASSSYRGPLSNEQFF. The CDR3 bases are TGTGCCAGCAGCTCTTACAGGGGCCCCTTGAGCAATGAGCAGTTCTTC.

This rearrangement joins TRBV5-1 to TRBJ2-6; D perhaps matches TRBD1 (6 bases). The germline V gene encodes CDR1 SGHRS and CDR2 YFSETQ. The CDR3 sequence is 17 residues long. V was trimmed by 6 bases and J by 0 bases, leaving 16 bases between them. The CDR3 nucleotides are TGCGCCAGCAATAACCCAGGACAGCTCTCTGGGGCCAACGTCCTGACTTTC. Residues: CASNNPGQLSGANVLTF.

The chain employs TRBV11-2 and TRBJ2-7, with D hard to call. Germline V gene sequence: CDR1 SGHAT, CDR2 FQNNGV. V dropped 1 base and J dropped 4 bases, with 5 bases sitting between them. This CDR3 spans 12 amino acids. This chain's CDR3 is CASSLASYEQYF. The CDR3 DNA follows: TGTGCCAGCAGCTTAGCATCTTACGAGCAGTACTTC.

This clone was counted once. The V gene is TRBV5-1, the J gene TRBJ2-1; D ambiguous. Trimming took off 0 bases at V and 2 bases at J, with 6 bases between the two ends. Germline values: CDR1 SGHRS, CDR2 YFSETQ. The CDR3 spans 14 residues. CDR3 bases: TGCGCCAGCAGCTTGGGCGGAGCCTACAATGAGCAGTTCTTC. The encoded protein is CASSLGGAYNEQFF.

The chain recombines TRBV6-1 with TRBJ1-1; 10 bases match TRBD1. The J segment lost 5 bases and the V segment lost 7 bases, leaving 7 bases of the junction unmatched. CDR3 length: 14 residues. Germline V lookup: CDR1 MNHNS, CDR2 SASEGT. CDR3 nucleotide sequence: TGTGCCAGCACTGACGGACAGGGGGTGACTGAAGCTTTCTTT. As protein: CASTDGQGVTEAFF.

This rearrangement joins TRBV10-1 to TRBJ2-1, with TRBD2 identical over 13 bases. There are 15 residues in the CDR3. Germline V gene sequence: CDR1 WNHNN, CDR2 SYGVQD (reference sequence). After removal of 5 bases from V and 7 bases from J, the junction contained 5 bases not matched to a gene. Written as DNA, the CDR3 is TGCGCCAGCAGTTGGACTAGCGGGAGTGGAAATGAGCAGTTCTTC. Its translation is CASSWTSGSGNEQFF.

Remarks on this clone: A read error may produce the germline difference seen at one junction end. The chain links TRBV6-5 to TRBJ2-1, with D tentatively TRBD2 (6 bases). Germline V CDR1 and CDR2: MNHEY, SVGAGI. The CDR3 has 15 residues. The DNA of the CDR3 is TGTGCCAGCAGCCCCCCGCACGACAAGAGGGTATGGGAGGTCTTC. Its protein is CASSPPHDKRVWEVF.

This chain uses TRBV6-6 with TRBJ2-7; D gene unclear. V was trimmed by 5 bases and J by 2 bases, leaving 16 bases between them. The CDR3 has 15 residues. Per the germline V gene, CDR1 is MNHNY and CDR2 is SVGAGI (reference sequence). CDR3 residues: CASSPPKTPAYEQYF. CDR3 nucleotide sequence: TGTGCCAGCAGTCCCCCGAAGACACCGGCCTACGAGCAGTACTTC.

The table lists this clone with a count of one. This sequence joins TRBV9 and TRBJ2-3, with D tentatively TRBD2 (6 bases). The CDR3 length is 16 residues. The germline CDR1 and CDR2 sequences are SGDLS and YYNGEE. V was clipped by 0 bases and J by 1 base, with 12 bases between them. The DNA of the CDR3 is TGTGCCAGCAGCGTAGTGGGTAGCGGTCGCACAGATACGCAGTATTTT. Amino acid sequence: CASSVVGSGRTDTQYF.

The rearrangement uses TRBV2 and TRBJ2-1; 10 nucleotides align to TRBD2. V trimming: 7 bases; J trimming: 9 bases; junction bases outside the gene matches: 12. This CDR3 has 15 residues. Germline V lookup: CDR1 SNHLY, CDR2 FYNNEI. Here the CDR3 reads CASTPSSGRRGEQFF. In DNA, the CDR3 is TGTGCCAGCACCCCGTCTAGCGGGAGACGAGGTGAGCAGTTCTTC.

This clone was observed a few times. J is TRBJ2-1 and V is TRBV19; 7 nucleotides agree with TRBD2. The length of the CDR3 is 14 residues. The V segment lost 4 bases and the J segment 2 bases; nucleotides outside the gene matches: 2. The V gene's germline CDR1 is LNHDA and CDR2 SQIVND (reference sequence). CDR3 loop: CASSSGSTYNEQFF. CDR3 bases: TGTGCCAGTAGTAGCGGGAGTACCTACAATGAGCAGTTCTTC.

The V gene is TRBV28, the J gene TRBJ1-4; D perhaps matches TRBD1 (6 bases). From germline, CDR1 is MDHEN and CDR2 SYDVKM. V was cut by 5 bases and J by 8 bases, with 18 bases left in between. The CDR3 runs to 15 residues. As DNA, the CDR3 is TGTGCCAGCAGTACACGACAGGCTGGAGGGGAAAAACTGTTTTTT. Its translation is CASSTRQAGGEKLFF.

The J gene is TRBJ2-1, the V gene TRBV28; 7 positions match TRBD1. The J segment lost 6 bases and the V segment lost 7 bases, leaving 6 bases of the junction unmatched. CDR3 length: 13 residues. CDR1 is MDHEN, CDR2 SYDVKM, per germline. CDR3 bases: TGTGCCAGCACCATCAACAGGGGCAATGAGCAGTTCTTC. Its protein product is CASTINRGNEQFF.

The J gene is TRBJ1-2, the V gene TRBV19; D remains ambiguous. V gave up 3 bases and J gave up 2 bases, with 16 bases separating them. CDR1 and CDR2 from the germline V gene are LNHDA and SQIVND (reference sequence). The CDR3 covers 16 residues. The CDR3 protein is CASSIISPSVNYGYTF. DNA for the CDR3: TGTGCCAGTAGTATTATCTCCCCTTCCGTCAACTATGGCTACACCTTC.

The rearrangement links TRBV7-9 to TRBJ1-3; 8 bases agree with TRBD1. Looked up from germline, CDR1 is SEHNR and CDR2 is FQNEAQ (reference sequence). This CDR3 comprises 14 residues. Trimming took 3 bases from V and 9 from J; bases not matched to a gene: 7. The CDR3 bases are TGTGCCAGCAGCTTGACAGGGGTAGACAGCACCATATATTTT. Its translation is CASSLTGVDSTIYF.

The V gene is TRBV28, the J gene TRBJ1-2; perhaps TRBD1 as D (6 bases). Looked up from germline, CDR1 is MDHEN and CDR2 is SYDVKM. V was shortened by 5 bases and J by 0 bases, with 13 bases between the two germline ends. This CDR3 region has 15 residues. This CDR3 reads CASSRTGLSNYGYTF. CDR3 coding DNA: TGTGCCAGCAGTCGTACAGGGCTTTCTAACTATGGCTACACCTTC.

The V gene is TRBV4-2, the J gene TRBJ2-3; D is perhaps TRBD2 (7 bases). This CDR3 region has 17 residues. Looked up from germline, CDR1 is LGHNA and CDR2 is YNFKEQ. Trimming stripped 0 bases from V and 5 bases from J, with 18 bases between. The CDR3 reads CASSQDIGGGMIDTQYF. For the CDR3, the DNA is TGTGCCAGCAGCCAAGATATAGGGGGAGGGATGATAGATACGCAGTATTTT.

This chain joins TRBV28 and TRBJ2-7; 14 positions agree with TRBD2. Losses at the gene ends were 5 bases for V and 7 bases for J; bases not matched to a gene: 10. The CDR3 spans 16 residues. The germline V gene encodes CDR1 MDHEN and CDR2 SYDVKM. For the CDR3, the DNA is TGTGCCAGCAGTGATGGACTAGCGGGAGGAATTCGGGAGCAGTACTTC. It encodes CASSDGLAGGIREQYF.

The chain recombines TRBV6-5 with TRBJ1-1; D possibly corresponds to TRBD1 (6 bases). The CDR3 totals 14 residues. Trimming removed 5 bases from V and 5 bases from J, with 15 bases in between. CDR1 and CDR2 (germline): MNHEY, SVGAGI. CDR3 protein: CASSTQGHWTEAFF. The CDR3 bases are TGTGCCAGCAGTACCCAGGGGCATTGGACTGAAGCTTTCTTT.

The J gene is TRBJ2-2, the V gene TRBV7-2; 7 nucleotides agree with TRBD2. Losses at the gene ends were 4 bases for V and 0 bases for J; bases not matched to a gene: 2. This CDR3 has 15 amino acids. The V gene's germline CDR1 is SGHTA and CDR2 FQGNSA. CDR3: CASSSGLPNTGELFF. DNA of the CDR3: TGTGCCAGCAGCTCGGGACTACCGAACACCGGGGAGCTGTTTTTT.

The chain uses TRBV5-1 and TRBJ1-5; 9 bases are a match to TRBD1. V was clipped by 1 base and J by 5 bases; unmatched bases: 4. CDR3 length: 15 amino acids. Per germline, CDR1 SGHRS and CDR2 YFSETQ. CDR3 coding DNA: TGCGCCAGCAGCTTGTTGGGACAGGGCCATCAGCCCCAGCATTTT. Amino acids: CASSLLGQGHQPQHF.

The gene calls are TRBV19 and TRBJ1-2; D ambiguous. The CDR3 runs 14 residues. V was trimmed by 4 bases and J by 6 bases, leaving 15 bases between them. Germline V gives CDR1 LNHDA, CDR2 SQIVND (reference sequence). CDR3 loop: CASSKSSQVDGYTF. CDR3 coding DNA: TGTGCCAGTAGTAAATCTAGCCAGGTCGATGGCTACACCTTC. Full variable domain (rest looked up from reference TRBV19 and TRBJ1-2): DGGITQSPKYLFRKEGQNVTLSCEQNLNHDAMYWYRQDPGQGLRLIYYSQIVNDFQKGDIAEGYSVSREKKESFPLTVTSAQKNPTAFYLCASSKSSQVDGYTFGSGTRLTVV.

The chain links TRBV4-1 to TRBJ1-1, with 8 bases identical to TRBD1. The CDR3 loop spans 14 amino acids. Germline V gene lookup returns CDR1 MGHRA and CDR2 YSYEKL. Losses at the gene ends were 4 bases for V and 7 bases for J; bases not matched to a gene: 8. CDR3 sequence: CASSPGQGSDEAFF. CDR3 sequence (DNA): TGCGCCAGCAGCCCCGGACAGGGTTCTGATGAAGCTTTCTTT.

V and J are TRBV6-5 and TRBJ2-3, with D hard to call. Per the germline V gene, CDR1 is MNHEY and CDR2 is SVGAGI. This CDR3 spans 14 amino acids. V was trimmed by 1 base and J by 2 bases, leaving 7 bases between them. The CDR3 loop is CASSYLQNTDTQYF. The CDR3 DNA is TGTGCCAGCAGTTACTTACAAAACACAGATACGCAGTATTTT.